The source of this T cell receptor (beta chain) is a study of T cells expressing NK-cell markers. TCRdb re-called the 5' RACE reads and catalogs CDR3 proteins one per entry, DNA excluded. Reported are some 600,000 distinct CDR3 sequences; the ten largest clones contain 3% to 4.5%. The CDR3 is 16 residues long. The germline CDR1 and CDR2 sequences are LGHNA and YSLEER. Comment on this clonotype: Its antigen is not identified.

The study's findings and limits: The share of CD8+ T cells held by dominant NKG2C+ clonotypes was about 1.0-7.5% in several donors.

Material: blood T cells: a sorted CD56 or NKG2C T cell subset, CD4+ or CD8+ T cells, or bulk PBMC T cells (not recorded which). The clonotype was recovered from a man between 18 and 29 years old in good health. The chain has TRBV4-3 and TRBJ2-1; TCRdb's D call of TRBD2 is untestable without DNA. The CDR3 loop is CASSQEWREGYNEQFF.